Presented here are 30 T cell receptor beta chains from one specimen sequenced in a study of T cells after yellow fever vaccination. Each CDR3 protein gets one entry after TCRdb re-called the 5' RACE reads with MiXCR. The table lists about 630,000 distinct CDR3 sequences, roughly 12% of them singletons, with around 14% in the top ten. The specimen comprised PBMCs, sampled on the day of the yellow fever booster vaccination. These receptors were obtained from a man under 40 who received the YFV17D yellow fever vaccine.

There are many counts of this clonotype. J is TRBJ2-2 and V is TRBV5-1; D tentatively fits TRBD1 or TRBD2 (6 bases each). The CDR3 contains 13 residues. Germline V gene sequence: CDR1 SGHRS, CDR2 YFSETQ. Trimming took off 4 bases at V and 4 bases at J, with 8 bases between the two ends. The CDR3 here is CASSEGGTGELFF. In nucleotides, the CDR3 is TGCGCCAGCAGCGAGGGGGGCACCGGGGAGCTGTTTTTT.

This clonotype was picked up a small number of times. The genes are TRBV12-3 or TRBV12-4 and TRBJ1-6, with no clear D. This CDR3 is 12 amino acids long. Between the trimmed V and J ends, which lost 6 bases and 7 bases, there was a span of 7 bases. CDR3 sequence: CASSQQNSPLHF. The CDR3 bases are TGTGCCAGCAGCCAACAGAATTCACCCCTCCACTTT.

The rearrangement uses TRBV18 and TRBJ1-6; D is unresolved. The CDR3 runs 13 residues. V was pared by 2 bases and J by 4 bases, with 3 bases between. CDR1 is KGHSH, CDR2 LQKENI, per germline. As DNA, the CDR3 is TGTGCCAGCTCACCAAGTTATAATTCACCCCTCCACTTT. Encoded protein: CASSPSYNSPLHF.

The CDR3 DNA is TGCGCCAGCAGCTTGGAATCGGGAGTGAACACCGGGGAGCTGTTTTTT. This translates into CASSLESGVNTGELFF. The gene calls are TRBV5-1 and TRBJ2-2, with TRBD2 as a possible D gene (6 bases). Germline V gene data show CDR1 as SGHRS and CDR2 as YFSETQ. CDR3 size: 16 residues. V was trimmed by 0 bases and J by 1 base, leaving 10 bases between them.

This clonotype has only a few counts. This chain's CDR3 is CASSLGPLSGNTIYF. As DNA, the CDR3 is TGTGCCAGCAGCTTAGGTCCCCTCTCTGGAAACACCATATATTTT. This rearrangement joins TRBV11-2 to TRBJ1-3; D remains unclear. This CDR3 region has 15 residues. Germline lookup yields CDR1 SGHAT and CDR2 FQNNGV. Trimming took 1 base from V and 0 from J, leaving 7 bases between them. The whole variable domain, filled in from reference TRBV11-2 and TRBJ1-3, reads EAGVAQSPRYKIIEKRQSVAFWCNPISGHATLYWYQQILGQGPKLLIQFQNNGVVDDSQLPKDRFSAERLKGVDSTLKIQPAKLEDSAVYLCASSLGPLSGNTIYFGEGSWLTVV.

This sequence joins TRBV20-1 and TRBJ1-1, with D unresolved. From germline, CDR1 is DFQATT and CDR2 SNEGSKA (reference sequence). This CDR3 region has 15 residues. V was cut by 0 bases and J by 4 bases, with 15 bases left in between. The CDR3 reads CSARDPMWEGTEAFF. CDR3 sequence (DNA): TGCAGTGCTAGAGATCCGATGTGGGAAGGCACTGAAGCTTTCTTT.

The J gene is TRBJ2-7, the V gene TRBV12-3 or TRBV12-4; possible D gene TRBD2, 6 bases. There are 17 residues in the CDR3. V was trimmed by 6 bases and J by 2 bases, leaving 23 bases between them. CDR3 amino acids: CASSPLDLVADPYEQYF. DNA for the CDR3: TGTGCCAGCAGCCCACTGGATTTGGTAGCGGACCCCTACGAGCAGTACTTC.

This clonotype has more than one count but fewer than ten. This rearrangement joins TRBV7-3 to TRBJ2-2; 9 nucleotides align to TRBD1. The germline V gene encodes CDR1 SGHTA and CDR2 FQGTGA. The junction had 6 bases not matched to a gene; V was cut back by 3 bases and J by 7 bases. CDR3 length: 15 amino acids. CDR3 in amino acids: CASSLSRDRVGELFF. CDR3 DNA: TGTGCCAGCAGCTTGTCCCGGGACAGGGTCGGGGAGCTGTTTTTT.

This clonotype was detected a few times. The chain carries TRBV11-2 and TRBJ2-7; 12 bases are a match to TRBD2. Germline CDR1 is SGHAT and CDR2 is FQNNGV. The CDR3 covers 18 residues. V trimming: 2 bases; J trimming: 0 bases; junction bases outside the gene matches: 8. The CDR3 sequence is CASSLWGLAGFSSYEQYF. The CDR3 region has the DNA TGTGCCAGCAGCTTATGGGGACTAGCGGGCTTCAGCTCCTACGAGCAGTACTTC.

The chain is built from TRBV11-2 and TRBJ2-1, with D uncertain. Trimming shortened V by 1 base and J by 3 bases, and 10 bases separated the two germline ends. This CDR3 is built from 15 residues. Germline lookup yields CDR1 SGHAT and CDR2 FQNNGV. The CDR3 DNA sequence: TGTGCCAGCAGCTTAGGTCTCGGGCGCTACAATGAGCAGTTCTTC. Residues: CASSLGLGRYNEQFF.

There are a few counts of this clonotype. The gene calls are TRBV7-2 and TRBJ2-3; the match to TRBD2 covers 7 bases. Germline loops: CDR1 SGHTA, CDR2 FQGNSA. V lost 0 bases and J lost 3; bases outside the gene matches: 12. There are 18 residues in the CDR3. In DNA form, the CDR3 reads TGTGCCAGCAGCTTAGCCCCTATGGCGGGAGCGAGGACAGATACGCAGTATTTT. Encoded protein: CASSLAPMAGARTDTQYF.

This clonotype was seen more than once but under ten times. V gene TRBV6-1 combines with J gene TRBJ2-2, with TRBD1 matching over 8 bases. Germline lookup yields CDR1 MNHNS and CDR2 SASEGT. CDR3 size: 17 residues. J was trimmed by 3 bases and V by 7 bases; bases with no gene match: 13. CDR3 nucleotide sequence: TGTGCCAGCACCTTGGACCGACAGGGGATTGACACCGGGGAGCTGTTTTTT. Encoded protein: CASTLDRQGIDTGELFF.

This clonotype was observed many times. This chain connects TRBV12-3 or TRBV12-4 to TRBJ1-1; no reliable D call. This CDR3 is built from 11 residues. Between the trimmed V and J ends, which lost 4 bases and 4 bases, there was a span of 4 bases. CDR3 in DNA: TGTGCCAGCAGTTCGGGCACTGAAGCTTTCTTT. It codes for CASSSGTEAFF.

This clonotype was detected many times. This rearrangement joins TRBV5-1 to TRBJ2-1; D gene ambiguous. Germline V lookup: CDR1 SGHRS, CDR2 YFSETQ. The CDR3 covers 12 residues. V shed 0 bases and J shed 7 bases, with 5 bases lying between them. CDR3 coding DNA: TGCGCCAGCAGCTTGGAAGGGAATGAGCAGTTCTTC. The encoded protein is CASSLEGNEQFF.

This clonotype was observed a handful of times. This chain connects TRBV7-2 to TRBJ2-1, with D possibly TRBD2 on 6 matching bases. Trimming removed 7 bases at V and 7 bases at J, with 17 bases between. This CDR3 has 14 residues. Looked up from germline, CDR1 is SGHTA and CDR2 is FQGNSA. CDR3 residues: CASKTPGAGNEQFF. CDR3 nucleotide sequence: TGTGCCAGCAAAACACCGGGAGCGGGTAATGAGCAGTTCTTC.

The CDR3 reads CASSYGGGTEAFF. The CDR3 region has the DNA TGTGCCAGCAGTTACGGAGGGGGCACTGAAGCTTTCTTT. The chain combines TRBV6-5 with TRBJ1-1; D may be TRBD1 (6 bases). In germline, CDR1 is MNHEY, CDR2 SVGAGI. The CDR3 loop spans 13 amino acids. V dropped 2 bases and J dropped 4 bases, with 8 bases sitting between them.

This clonotype was observed a handful of times. This chain joins TRBV20-1 and TRBJ2-7; 7 bases align to TRBD2. This CDR3 has 16 amino acids. In germline, CDR1 is DFQATT, CDR2 SNEGSKA (reference sequence). With 0 bases clipped from V and 3 bases from J, the junction kept 11 bases outside the gene matches. In DNA form, the CDR3 reads TGCAGTGCTAGAGATCGTGAGGCTAGCGGATACTACGAGCAGTACTTC. It yields the protein CSARDREASGYYEQYF.

The chain has TRBV4-3 and TRBJ2-3, with 9 positions matching TRBD2. This CDR3 contains 17 residues. V was pared by 3 bases and J by 6 bases, with 13 bases of the junction left unmatched. CDR1 LGHNA and CDR2 YSLEER come from the germline V gene. The CDR3 region is CASSQGTRSGSKDTQYF. The CDR3 DNA reads as TGCGCCAGCAGCCAGGGTACACGTAGCGGGAGTAAGGATACGCAGTATTTT.

This clonotype was counted between two and nine times. The V gene is TRBV9, the J gene TRBJ2-5; D may be TRBD2 (5 bases). Germline CDR1 and CDR2: SGDLS and YYNGEE. Trimming pared 0 bases from V and 2 bases from J, leaving 11 bases between. The CDR3 contains 15 residues. This chain's CDR3 is CASSVGPAAQETQYF. The DNA of the CDR3 is TGTGCCAGCAGCGTAGGACCAGCGGCTCAAGAGACCCAGTACTTC. Drawing the rest from reference TRBV9 and TRBJ2-5, the complete variable domain is DSGVTQTPKHLITATGQRVTLRCSPRSGDLSVYWYQQSLDQGLQFLIQYYNGEERAKGNILERFSAQQFPDLHSELNLSSLELGDSALYFCASSVGPAAQETQYFGPGTRLLVL.

The CDR3 DNA follows: TGCGCCAGCAGCCAGGCCGGGGAGTTGGCAGATACGCAGTATTTT. Translating gives CASSQAGELADTQYF. V usage is TRBV5-1 and J usage is TRBJ2-3, with D perhaps TRBD2 (5 bases). V lost 4 bases, J lost 4 bases, and 16 bases lay in between. The CDR3 length is 15 residues. Per germline, CDR1 SGHRS and CDR2 YFSETQ.

This clonotype was seen repeatedly, ten times or more. The V call is TRBV7-2, the J call TRBJ2-3, with 7 positions matching TRBD1. The CDR3 totals 15 residues. CDR1 SGHTA and CDR2 FQGNSA come from the germline V gene. Unmatched junction bases numbered 8, after V lost 5 bases and J lost 3 bases. DNA of the CDR3: TGTGCCAGCAGCGGACGACAGGGTAGGACAGATACGCAGTATTTT. Translating it yields CASSGRQGRTDTQYF.

The chain uses TRBV29-1 and TRBJ2-3, with 8 bases aligning to TRBD1. The trim removed 3 bases at V and 2 bases at J, leaving 7 bases unmatched. Germline-derived CDR1 and CDR2 are SQVTM and ANQGSEA. This CDR3 region has 15 residues. CDR3 protein: CSVDRRQGNTDTQYF. CDR3 DNA: TGCAGCGTTGACCGAAGACAGGGGAACACAGATACGCAGTATTTT.

V is TRBV20-1 and J is TRBJ2-4; D may match TRBD1 or TRBD2 (5 bases each). V lost 2 bases and J 7 bases, leaving 12 bases between the germline ends. The CDR3 has 13 residues. In germline, CDR1 is DFQATT, CDR2 SNEGSKA (reference sequence). The CDR3 DNA follows: TGCAGTGCTAGATCTACTGGGGACAACATTCAGTACTTC. It codes for CSARSTGDNIQYF.

The chain recombines TRBV6-1 with TRBJ2-7; 9 bases are shared with TRBD2. Germline V gene sequence: CDR1 MNHNS, CDR2 SASEGT. The CDR3 consists of 14 residues. V dropped 7 bases and J dropped 6; count of bases not matched to a gene: 10. CDR3 in amino acids: CASNEGSGRAEQYF. Here the CDR3 DNA reads TGTGCCAGCAATGAGGGTAGCGGGAGAGCCGAGCAGTACTTC.

This clonotype showed up many times. V and J are TRBV12-3 or TRBV12-4 and TRBJ2-3; no firm D call. V lost 4 bases, J lost 5 bases, and 4 bases lay in between. The CDR3 spans 11 residues. For the CDR3, the DNA is TGTGCCAGCAGTTCTGGAGATACGCAGTATTTT. As protein: CASSSGDTQYF.

This clonotype was counted only a few times. The rearrangement joins TRBV7-2 to TRBJ2-5, with 9 bases aligning to TRBD1. With 5 bases clipped from V and 5 bases from J, the junction kept 3 bases outside the gene matches. The CDR3 extends over 13 amino acids. CDR1 is SGHTA, CDR2 FQGNSA, per germline. CDR3 loop: CASSMDRGETQYF. The CDR3 region has the DNA TGTGCCAGCAGCATGGACAGGGGCGAGACCCAGTACTTC.

This clonotype was found a few times. The chain joins TRBV27 to TRBJ1-1; 8 positions agree with TRBD1. Trimming cost V 3 bases and J 5 bases; bases outside gene matches: 8. Germline CDR1 and CDR2: MNHEY and SMNVEV (reference sequence). The CDR3 contains 15 residues. CDR3 coding DNA: TGTGCCAGCAGTTTCCTGAAGGACAGGGCAACTGAAGCTTTCTTT. Translating it yields CASSFLKDRATEAFF.

This clonotype was found many times. The chain recombines TRBV5-1 with TRBJ2-4, with D unresolved. Trimming pared 4 bases from V and 3 bases from J, leaving 11 bases between. The CDR3 is made up of 14 amino acids. CDR1 and CDR2 (germline): SGHRS, YFSETQ. The CDR3 protein is CASSLLGDKNIQYF. The CDR3 DNA reads TGCGCCAGCAGCCTCTTGGGCGACAAAAACATTCAGTACTTC.

This clonotype has a handful of counts. The chain recombines TRBV11-2 with TRBJ2-7; 11 bases are shared with TRBD2. The CDR3 has 18 amino acids. Germline V CDR1 and CDR2: SGHAT, FQNNGV. Unmatched junction bases numbered 14, after V lost 5 bases and J lost 2 bases. The CDR3 DNA reads as TGTGCCAGCAGCGGGCGACTAGCGGGAAGTAGTTTGGCCTACGAGCAGTACTTC. It is translated as CASSGRLAGSSLAYEQYF.

In its sample, this clonotype was seen a few times. J is TRBJ2-7 and V is TRBV28; D possibly matches TRBD1 or TRBD2 (6 bases each). In germline, CDR1 is MDHEN, CDR2 SYDVKM. Between the trimmed V and J ends, which lost 10 bases and 4 bases, there was a span of 20 bases. CDR3 length: 14 residues. In nucleotides, the CDR3 is TGTGCCACCGGGGGCCCTAAACCCCTTTACGAGCAGTACTTC. This encodes CATGGPKPLYEQYF.